This T cell receptor (beta chain) was captured in a study of blood T cell repertoires in COVID-19. One Seattle source followed patients from active infection through their disease course. In germline, CDR1 is MGHRA, CDR2 YSYEKL. J gave up 1 base and V 0 bases, and 5 bases lay outside the gene matches. This CDR3 spans 17 amino acids. Repertoires were generated with immunoSEQ multiplex PCR, while TCRdb's copy carries only in-frame clones and drops some. The sample records 200,000 to 250,000 clones, roughly nine tenths being singletons. Input material: peripheral blood. The J gene is TRBJ2-3, the V gene TRBV4-1; the match to TRBD2 covers 9 bases. The source is a woman aged 45-65 years with COVID-19, enrolled during active disease. CDR3 sequence reads: CASSQDRGGDGTDTQYF. CDR3 nucleotides: TGCGCCAGCAGCCAAGATCGCGGGGGGGACGGCACAGATACGCAGTATTTT.